What follows describes a single T cell receptor (beta chain). Patients in Seattle were enrolled during active infection, then followed longitudinally. This record comes from a study of blood T cell repertoires in COVID-19. Whole-study context: There were acute and convalescent COVID-19 samples, and they came from the United States, Italy and Spain. T cells, B-cell-depleted T cells, or PBMCs supplied cDNA or gDNA.

In the original workflow: Scientists estimated how many nucleated cells there were by amplifying reference gene primers. The protocol was immunoSEQ multiplex PCR, while the TCRdb copy is restricted to in-frame clones and leaves out a portion. V and J calls and clone size come straight from that table; D and trimming were deduced from the DNA. Of roughly 500,000 clones listed, 89% are singletons. Germline-derived CDR1 and CDR2 are SGHDT and YYEEEE. The length of the CDR3 is 14 residues. Trimming took 4 bases from V and 0 from J; bases not matched to a gene: 3. The sequence derives from a young man with COVID-19, enrolled during active disease. The V call is TRBV5-6, the J call TRBJ1-1; 7 nucleotides line up with TRBD1. The sequenced material came from peripheral blood. CDR3 DNA: TGTGCCAGCAGCGGGGGACAGTTGAACACTGAAGCTTTCTTT. Protein: CASSGGQLNTEAFF. The whole variable domain, remainder taken from reference TRBV5-6 and TRBJ1-1, is DAGVTQSPTHLIKTRGQQVTLRCSPKSGHDTVSWYQQALGQGPQFIFQYYEEEERQRGNFPDRFSGHQFPNYSSELNVNALLLGDSALYLCASSGGQLNTEAFFGQGTRLTVV.